Described below is a single T cell receptor beta chain sequence and its context. Its antigen remains unknown. The sample comes from a study of chemoradiotherapy in HPV16-positive cancers. Here immunoSEQ multiplex PCR was the method, and the copy in TCRdb shows in-frame clones only, minus some. The data hold some 22,000 clones, with about 88% observed a single time. General study findings and limits: Only a couple of HPV16-positive patients supplied the functional HPV-specificity definition. In HPV16-positive patients, HPV-responsive T-cell expansion tracked better recurrence-free survival. Candidate HPV-specific clones and E7-related TCR motifs grew in tumor during treatment.

Repertoires were sampled repeatedly during chemoradiotherapy. Per germline, CDR1 LNHDA and CDR2 SQIVND (reference sequence). The V and J ends lost 0 bases and 8 bases, in that order; junction bases with no gene match: 10. The CDR3 contains 16 residues. The TCR comes from a human donor with HPV-associated anogenital cancer. Source: blood, taken from a patient who underwent chemoradiotherapy. The genes are TRBV19 and TRBJ1-2; 9 bases line up with TRBD1. The chain's CDR3 is CASSIDLMDRGGGYTF. CDR3 bases: TGTGCCAGTAGTATAGACCTCATGGACAGGGGTGGCGGCTACACCTTC.